This T cell receptor (beta chain) was identified in a study of T cell responses to AZD1222 COVID-19 vaccine. Notes on the study in general: Samples come after the peak T cell response, not at day 14. White British people made up most donors, females outnumbered males, and clonal diversity was possibly underestimated.

Sequenced by immunoSEQ multiplex PCR; TCRdb stores in-frame clones only, minus some. The data show more than 100,000 clones, roughly 88% seen once. The CDR3 has 15 amino acids. After removal of 6 bases from V and 4 bases from J, the junction contained 5 bases not matched to a gene. Germline-derived CDR1 and CDR2 are WSHSY and SAAADI. Notes on this clone: Its antigen is still unknown.

Sequences were derived from peripheral blood, sampled on day 0 of AZD1222 vaccination. This TCR came from an adult in good health. The rearrangement joins TRBV10-2 to TRBJ2-1; 11 bases line up with TRBD2. CDR3 protein: CASRASGGTYNEQFF. CDR3 DNA sequence: TGCGCCAGCAGAGCTAGCGGGGGGACATACAATGAGCAGTTCTTC.